A single sample gave rise to the 14 T cell receptor beta chains below, sequenced in a study of T cell responses to AZD1222 COVID-19 vaccine. The protocol was immunoSEQ multiplex PCR, while the TCRdb copy is restricted to in-frame clones and leaves out a portion. The table shows approximately 97,000 clones, with roughly 83% occurring only once. Sequenced material: peripheral blood, taken on day 0 of AZD1222 vaccination. The receptors originated from an adult in good health.

The chain combines TRBV18 with TRBJ1-3, with TRBD1 as a possible D gene (5 bases). V lost 4 bases to trimming and J lost 4 bases, with 11 bases between them. Per germline, CDR1 KGHSH and CDR2 LQKENI. This CDR3 comprises 14 residues. CDR3 nucleotide sequence: TGTGCCAGCTCACAAGGGGTGGACGGAAACACCATATATTTT. Its protein is CASSQGVDGNTIYF.

Comment on this clone: At one boundary the junction diverges from the germline segment, which might be a read error. This chain connects TRBV3-1 (or the pseudogene TRBV3-2) to TRBJ1-1; D remains unclear. The CDR3 length is 11 residues. CDR1 and CDR2 (germline): LGHDT, YNNKEL (reference sequence). CDR3 nucleotide sequence: TGTGCCGGCAGCGGAGAAGCGAGGGCTTTCTTT. Its protein product is CAGSGEARAFF.

V is TRBV5-1 and J is TRBJ2-6; 8 nucleotides match TRBD1. The V and J ends lost 3 bases and 0 bases, in that order; junction bases with no gene match: 8. The CDR3 length is 18 residues. Germline lookup yields CDR1 SGHRS and CDR2 YFSETQ. CDR3 sequence reads: CASSSQGARGSGANVLTF. Here the CDR3 DNA reads TGCGCCAGCAGCTCCCAGGGGGCGAGGGGCTCTGGGGCCAACGTCCTGACTTTC.

This clone has just a few counts. This rearrangement joins TRBV28 to TRBJ1-2; D may be TRBD1 (5 bases). This CDR3 comprises 14 residues. The V end lost 2 bases, the J end lost 4 bases, and 11 bases lay between the germline ends. From germline, CDR1 is MDHEN and CDR2 SYDVKM. This CDR3 is CASSLTQGTYGYTF. The CDR3, as DNA: TGTGCCAGCAGTTTAACCCAGGGCACCTATGGCTACACCTTC.

The CDR3 region has the DNA TGTGCCAGCAGTGAAGGACCCTTAGGGGAGGCAACTAATGAAAAACTGTTTTTT. It is translated as CASSEGPLGEATNEKLFF. The V and J genes are TRBV2 and TRBJ1-4; D is perhaps TRBD1 (5 bases). The V end lost 1 base, the J end lost 0 bases, and 15 bases lay between the germline ends. The CDR3 contains 18 residues. Germline CDR1 and CDR2: SNHLY and FYNNEI.

J is TRBJ2-1 and V is TRBV10-3; TRBD1 might be the D (6 bases). The CDR3 loop spans 15 amino acids. Germline V gives CDR1 ENHRY, CDR2 SYGVKD. V lost 0 bases and J lost 6, with 12 bases in between. CDR3 amino acids: CAISESRGSGNEQFF. The CDR3 region has the DNA TGTGCCATCAGTGAGTCGAGGGGGAGTGGCAATGAGCAGTTCTTC.

The chain links TRBV11-3 to TRBJ2-1; 13 bases fit TRBD2. The CDR3 consists of 15 residues. V gave up 3 bases and J gave up 14 bases; unmatched junction bases: 10. Germline assignment: CDR1 SGHNT and CDR2 YENEEA. As DNA, the CDR3 is TGTGCCAGCAGCTTCGGACTAGCGGGGGCCCCGAACGAGTTCTTC. This gives the protein CASSFGLAGAPNEFF.

This chain links TRBV5-1 with TRBJ2-1; D ambiguous. Trimming took off 4 bases at V and 13 bases at J, with 15 bases between the two ends. The CDR3 loop spans 12 amino acids. Germline values: CDR1 SGHRS, CDR2 YFSETQ. The CDR3 sequence is CASSHGQARQFF. CDR3 nucleotides: TGCGCCAGCAGCCACGGGCAGGCCCGTCAGTTCTTC. Looking up the rest from reference TRBV5-1 and TRBJ2-1 gives the full variable domain: KAGVTQTPRYLIKTRGQQVTLSCSPISGHRSVSWYQQTPGQGLQFLFEYFSETQRNKGNFPGRFSGRQFSNSRSEMNVSTLELGDSALYLCASSHGQARQFFGPGTRLTVL.

This chain connects TRBV28 to TRBJ1-1; no definite D call. The CDR3 loop spans 16 amino acids. Trimming left V 5 bases short and J 2 bases short, with 18 bases between. Germline V gene lookup returns CDR1 MDHEN and CDR2 SYDVKM. Here the CDR3 DNA reads TGTGCCAGCAGTCACCCGGCACGGGGAATTAACACTGAAGCTTTCTTT. Translated: CASSHPARGINTEAFF. Full variable domain (rest looked up from reference TRBV28 and TRBJ1-1): DVKVTQSSRYLVKRTGEKVFLECVQDMDHENMFWYRQDPGLGLRLIYFSYDVKMKEKGDIPEGYSVSREKKERFSLILESASTNQTSMYLCASSHPARGINTEAFFGQGTRLTVV.

The table lists this clone with a count of one. The chain carries TRBV7-9 and TRBJ1-3, with D uncertain. CDR1 SEHNR and CDR2 FQNEAQ come from the germline V gene (reference sequence). This CDR3 is 12 amino acids long. Trimming removed 3 bases at V and 4 bases at J, with 4 bases between. CDR3 DNA: TGTGCCAGCAGCTTCCCCGGAAACACCATATATTTT. It translates to CASSFPGNTIYF.

V usage is TRBV19 and J usage is TRBJ2-5; no clear D. CDR1 is LNHDA, CDR2 SQIVND, per germline (reference sequence). V lost 8 bases and J 4 bases, leaving 20 bases between the germline ends. The CDR3 is 15 amino acids. The CDR3 coding sequence is TGTGCCAGTTCCCCCTTAGGTGTCAGCTCAGAGACCCAGTACTTC. Its protein product is CASSPLGVSSETQYF.

Comments on this clone: This likely comes from a read error, as the CDR3 has no conserved phenylalanine or tryptophan at its end. No DNA is shown, since the ends of the CDR3 on it are uncertain; the CDR3 is the one TCRdb lists. The chain carries TRBV28 and TRBJ1-3; TRBD1 is the table's D call, not checked against the DNA. CDR1 and CDR2 from the germline V gene are MDHEN and SYDVKM. Both ends counted, the CDR3 spans 12 residues. This CDR3 is CASSLTTGRPHV.

This chain connects TRBV5-4 to TRBJ1-2; maybe TRBD1 (6 bases). CDR3 size: 14 residues. Germline CDR1 and CDR2: SGHNT and YYREEE (reference sequence). The V end lost 0 bases, the J end lost 5 bases, and 11 bases lay between the germline ends. CDR3 amino acids: CASSLVGQGYGYTF. CDR3 bases: TGTGCCAGCAGCTTGGTGGGTCAGGGGTATGGCTACACCTTC.

This clone was counted a few times. This chain uses TRBV11-3 with TRBJ2-1; D is unclear. The germline V gene encodes CDR1 SGHNT and CDR2 YENEEA. The CDR3 consists of 13 residues. Trimming stripped 2 bases from V and 5 bases from J, with 7 bases between. This chain's CDR3 is CASSLKGDNEQFF. CDR3 coding DNA: TGTGCCAGCAGCTTAAAGGGCGACAATGAGCAGTTCTTC.